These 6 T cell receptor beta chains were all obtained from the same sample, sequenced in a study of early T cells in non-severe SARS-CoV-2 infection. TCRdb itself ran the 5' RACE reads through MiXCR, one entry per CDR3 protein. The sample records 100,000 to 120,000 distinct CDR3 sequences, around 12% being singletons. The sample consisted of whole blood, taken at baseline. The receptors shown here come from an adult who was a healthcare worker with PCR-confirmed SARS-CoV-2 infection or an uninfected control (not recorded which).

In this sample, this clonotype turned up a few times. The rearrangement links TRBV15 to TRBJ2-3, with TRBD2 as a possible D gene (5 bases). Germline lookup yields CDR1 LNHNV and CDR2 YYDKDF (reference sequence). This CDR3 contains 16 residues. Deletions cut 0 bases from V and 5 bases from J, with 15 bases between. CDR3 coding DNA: TGTGCCACCAGCAGAGATGTGAGGGAAGTTAGAGATACGCAGTATTTT. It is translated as CATSRDVREVRDTQYF.

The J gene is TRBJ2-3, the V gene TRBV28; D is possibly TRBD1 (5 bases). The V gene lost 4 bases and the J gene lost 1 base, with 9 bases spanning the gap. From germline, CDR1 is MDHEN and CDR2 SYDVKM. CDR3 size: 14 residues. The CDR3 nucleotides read TGTGCCAGCAGTTCTAGACAGCGCACAGATACGCAGTATTTT. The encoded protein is CASSSRQRTDTQYF.

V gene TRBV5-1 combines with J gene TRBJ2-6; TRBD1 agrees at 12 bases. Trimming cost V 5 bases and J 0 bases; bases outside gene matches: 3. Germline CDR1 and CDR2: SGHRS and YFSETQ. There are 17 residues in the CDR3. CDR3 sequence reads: CASRTGQGASGANVLTF. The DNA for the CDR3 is TGCGCCAGCAGAACGGGACAGGGGGCCTCTGGGGCCAACGTCCTGACTTTC.

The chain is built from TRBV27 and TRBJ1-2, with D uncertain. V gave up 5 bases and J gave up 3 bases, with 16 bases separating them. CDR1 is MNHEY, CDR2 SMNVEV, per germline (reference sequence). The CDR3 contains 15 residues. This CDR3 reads CASSPDWVDYYGYTF. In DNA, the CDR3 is TGTGCCAGCAGTCCGGACTGGGTTGACTACTATGGCTACACCTTC.

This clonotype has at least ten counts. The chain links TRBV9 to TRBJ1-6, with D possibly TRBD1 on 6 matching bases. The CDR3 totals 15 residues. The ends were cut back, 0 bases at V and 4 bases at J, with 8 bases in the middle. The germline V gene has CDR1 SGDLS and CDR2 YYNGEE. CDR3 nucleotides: TGTGCCAGCAGCGTAGCGGGACATTATAATTCACCCCTCCACTTT. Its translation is CASSVAGHYNSPLHF.

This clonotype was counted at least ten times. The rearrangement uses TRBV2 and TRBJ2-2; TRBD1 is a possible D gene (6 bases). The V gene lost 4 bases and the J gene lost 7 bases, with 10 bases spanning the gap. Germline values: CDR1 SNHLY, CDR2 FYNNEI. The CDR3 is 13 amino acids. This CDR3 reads CASSGQDGGELFF. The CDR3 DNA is TGTGCCAGCAGTGGACAGGACGGCGGGGAGCTGTTTTTT.